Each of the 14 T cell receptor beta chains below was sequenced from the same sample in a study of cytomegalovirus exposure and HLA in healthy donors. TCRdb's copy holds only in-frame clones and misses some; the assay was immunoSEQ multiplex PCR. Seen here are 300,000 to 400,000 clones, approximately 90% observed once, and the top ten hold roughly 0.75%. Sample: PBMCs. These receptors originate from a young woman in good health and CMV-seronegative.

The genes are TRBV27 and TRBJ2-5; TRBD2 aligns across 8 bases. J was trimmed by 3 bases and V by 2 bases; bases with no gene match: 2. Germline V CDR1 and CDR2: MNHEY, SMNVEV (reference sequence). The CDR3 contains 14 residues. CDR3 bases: TGTGCCAGCAGTTTAAATAGCGGGGAAGAGACCCAGTACTTC. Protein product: CASSLNSGEETQYF.

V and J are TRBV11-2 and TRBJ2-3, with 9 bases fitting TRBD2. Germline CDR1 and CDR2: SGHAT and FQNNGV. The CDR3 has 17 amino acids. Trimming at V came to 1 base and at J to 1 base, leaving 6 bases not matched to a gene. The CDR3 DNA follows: TGTGCCAGCAGCTTAGGTGGGACTAGCCCGGGCACAGATACGCAGTATTTT. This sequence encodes CASSLGGTSPGTDTQYF.

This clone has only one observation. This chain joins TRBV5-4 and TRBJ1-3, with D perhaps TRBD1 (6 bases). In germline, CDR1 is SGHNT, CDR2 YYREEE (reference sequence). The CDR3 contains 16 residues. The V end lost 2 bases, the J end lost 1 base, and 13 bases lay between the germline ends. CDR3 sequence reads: CASSFTRGRSGNTIYF. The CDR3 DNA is TGTGCCAGCAGCTTTACCAGGGGAAGATCTGGAAACACCATATATTTT.

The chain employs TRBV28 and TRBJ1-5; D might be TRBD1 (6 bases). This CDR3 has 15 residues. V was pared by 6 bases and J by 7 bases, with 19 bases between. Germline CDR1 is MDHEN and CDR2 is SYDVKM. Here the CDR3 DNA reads TGTGCCAGCAGGCTTTTTCGGCAACAGGGACAGCCCCAGCATTTT. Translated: CASRLFRQQGQPQHF. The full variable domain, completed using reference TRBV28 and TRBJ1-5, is DVKVTQSSRYLVKRTGEKVFLECVQDMDHENMFWYRQDPGLGLRLIYFSYDVKMKEKGDIPEGYSVSREKKERFSLILESASTNQTSMYLCASRLFRQQGQPQHFGDGTRLSIL.

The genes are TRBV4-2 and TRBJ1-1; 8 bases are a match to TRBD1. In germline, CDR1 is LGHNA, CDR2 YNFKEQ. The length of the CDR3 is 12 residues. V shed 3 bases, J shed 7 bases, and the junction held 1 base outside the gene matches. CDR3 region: CASSQTGVEAFF. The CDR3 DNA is TGTGCCAGCAGCCAGACAGGGGTTGAAGCTTTCTTT.

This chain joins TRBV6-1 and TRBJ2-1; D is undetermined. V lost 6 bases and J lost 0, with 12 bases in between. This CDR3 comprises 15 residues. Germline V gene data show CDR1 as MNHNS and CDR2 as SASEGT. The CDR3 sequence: CASRLSWSSYNEQFF. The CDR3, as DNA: TGTGCCAGCAGGTTGTCCTGGAGCTCCTACAATGAGCAGTTCTTC.

CDR3 protein: CASSLRQGRGTNEKLFF. For the CDR3, the DNA is TGTGCCAGCAGCTTACGACAGGGGAGGGGAACTAATGAAAAACTGTTTTTT. The chain has TRBV5-4 and TRBJ1-4, with TRBD1 matching over 8 bases. Germline V gene lookup returns CDR1 SGHNT and CDR2 YYREEE (reference sequence). V shed 2 bases and J 1 base; nucleotides not matched to a gene: 7. The CDR3 consists of 17 residues.

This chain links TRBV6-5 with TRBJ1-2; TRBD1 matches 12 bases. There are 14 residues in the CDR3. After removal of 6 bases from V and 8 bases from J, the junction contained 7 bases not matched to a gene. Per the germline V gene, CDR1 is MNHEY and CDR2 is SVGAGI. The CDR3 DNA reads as TGTGCCAGCAGCCTCCGGGACAGGGGGCAAGGCTACACCTTC. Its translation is CASSLRDRGQGYTF.

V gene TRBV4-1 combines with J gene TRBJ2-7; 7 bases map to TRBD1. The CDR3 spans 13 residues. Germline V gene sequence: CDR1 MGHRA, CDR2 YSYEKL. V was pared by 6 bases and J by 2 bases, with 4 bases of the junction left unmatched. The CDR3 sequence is CASSMTGPYEQYF. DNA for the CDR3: TGCGCCAGCAGTATGACAGGGCCCTACGAGCAGTACTTC.

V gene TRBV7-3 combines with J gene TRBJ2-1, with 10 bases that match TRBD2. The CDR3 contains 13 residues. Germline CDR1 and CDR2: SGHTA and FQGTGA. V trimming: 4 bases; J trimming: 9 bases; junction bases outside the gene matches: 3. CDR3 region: CASSSAGGPEQFF. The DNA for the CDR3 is TGTGCCAGCAGCTCAGCGGGAGGGCCTGAGCAGTTCTTC.

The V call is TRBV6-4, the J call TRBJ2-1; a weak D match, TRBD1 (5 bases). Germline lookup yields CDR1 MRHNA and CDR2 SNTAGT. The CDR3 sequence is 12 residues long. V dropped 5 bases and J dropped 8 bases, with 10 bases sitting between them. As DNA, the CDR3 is TGTGCCAGCAGTCTTACAGGCTATGAGCAGTTCTTC. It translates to CASSLTGYEQFF.

The CDR3 nucleotides read TGTGCCAGCAGCTTAACCCGCGGGGACAGACCCTACGAGCAGTACTTC. Its translation: CASSLTRGDRPYEQYF. The rearrangement links TRBV7-9 to TRBJ2-7; D possibly corresponds to TRBD1 (7 bases). Trimming took 2 bases from V and 2 from J, leaving 16 bases between them. The CDR3 has 16 amino acids. Germline CDR1 and CDR2: SEHNR and FQNEAQ (reference sequence).

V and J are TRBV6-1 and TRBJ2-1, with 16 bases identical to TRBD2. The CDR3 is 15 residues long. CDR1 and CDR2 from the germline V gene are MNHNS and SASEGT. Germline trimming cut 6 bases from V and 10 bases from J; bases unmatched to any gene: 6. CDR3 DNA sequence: TGTGCCAGCAGGGCCGGGACTAGCGGGAGGGACGAGCAGTTCTTC. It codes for CASRAGTSGRDEQFF.

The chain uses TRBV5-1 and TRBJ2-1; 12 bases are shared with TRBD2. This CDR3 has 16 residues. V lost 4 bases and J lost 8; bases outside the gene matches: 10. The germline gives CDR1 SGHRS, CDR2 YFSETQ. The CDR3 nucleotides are TGCGCCAGCAGCCCGATTCGACTAGCGGGGGTGGATGAGCAGTTCTTC. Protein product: CASSPIRLAGVDEQFF.